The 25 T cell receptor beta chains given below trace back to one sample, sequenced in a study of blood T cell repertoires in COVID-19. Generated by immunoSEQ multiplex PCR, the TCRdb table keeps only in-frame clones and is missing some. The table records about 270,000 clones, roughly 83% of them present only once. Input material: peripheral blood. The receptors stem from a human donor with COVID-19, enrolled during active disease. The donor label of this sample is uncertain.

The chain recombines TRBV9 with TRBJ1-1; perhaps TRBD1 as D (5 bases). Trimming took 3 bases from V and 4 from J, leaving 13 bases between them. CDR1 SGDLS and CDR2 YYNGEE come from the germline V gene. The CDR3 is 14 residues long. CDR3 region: CASSAVAGGTEAFF. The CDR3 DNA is TGTGCCAGCAGCGCGGTTGCGGGGGGCACTGAAGCTTTCTTT. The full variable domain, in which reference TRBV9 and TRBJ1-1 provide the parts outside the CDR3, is DSGVTQTPKHLITATGQRVTLRCSPRSGDLSVYWYQQSLDQGLQFLIQYYNGEERAKGNILERFSAQQFPDLHSELNLSSLELGDSALYFCASSAVAGGTEAFFGQGTRLTVV.

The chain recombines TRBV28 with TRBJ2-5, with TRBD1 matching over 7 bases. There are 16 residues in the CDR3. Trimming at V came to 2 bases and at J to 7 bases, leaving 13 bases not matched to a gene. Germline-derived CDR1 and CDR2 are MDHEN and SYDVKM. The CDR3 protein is CASSLRDRGTKGTQYF. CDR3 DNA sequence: TGTGCCAGCAGTTTAAGGGACAGAGGTACCAAGGGGACCCAGTACTTC.

The CDR3: CASASRGSSTDTQYF. The CDR3 nucleotides are TGTGCCAGCGCATCCCGCGGGAGTAGCACAGATACGCAGTATTTT. The chain couples TRBV7-3 to TRBJ2-3, with 7 bases fitting TRBD2. V trimming: 8 bases; J trimming: 0 bases; junction bases outside the gene matches: 8. There are 15 residues in the CDR3. CDR1 is SGHTA and CDR2 is FQGTGA in the germline V gene.

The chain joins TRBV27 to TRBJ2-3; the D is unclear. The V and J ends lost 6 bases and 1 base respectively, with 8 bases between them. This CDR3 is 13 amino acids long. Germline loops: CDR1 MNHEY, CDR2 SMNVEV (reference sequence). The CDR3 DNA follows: TGTGCCAGCAGCCATACTGGCACAGATACGCAGTATTTT. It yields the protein CASSHTGTDTQYF.

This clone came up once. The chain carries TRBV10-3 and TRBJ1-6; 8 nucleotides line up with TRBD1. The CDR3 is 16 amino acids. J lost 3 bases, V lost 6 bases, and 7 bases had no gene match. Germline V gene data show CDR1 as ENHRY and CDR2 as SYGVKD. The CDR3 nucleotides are TGTGCCATCAGGACAGGGGACGAACTCTATAATTCACCCCTCCACTTT. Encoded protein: CAIRTGDELYNSPLHF.

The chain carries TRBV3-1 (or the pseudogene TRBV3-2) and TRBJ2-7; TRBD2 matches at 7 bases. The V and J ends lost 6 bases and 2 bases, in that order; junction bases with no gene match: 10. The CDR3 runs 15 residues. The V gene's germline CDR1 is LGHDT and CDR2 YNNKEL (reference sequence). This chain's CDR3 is CASSQSSGITYEQYF. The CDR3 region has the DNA TGTGCCAGCAGTCAGTCGAGCGGGATCACCTACGAGCAGTACTTC.

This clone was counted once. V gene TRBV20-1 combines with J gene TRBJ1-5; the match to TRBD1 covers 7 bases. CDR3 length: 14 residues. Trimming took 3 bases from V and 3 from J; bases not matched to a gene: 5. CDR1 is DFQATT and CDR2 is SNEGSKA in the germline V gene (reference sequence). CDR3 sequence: CSASGGQINQPQHF. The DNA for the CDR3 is TGCAGTGCTAGTGGGGGACAGATCAATCAGCCCCAGCATTTT.

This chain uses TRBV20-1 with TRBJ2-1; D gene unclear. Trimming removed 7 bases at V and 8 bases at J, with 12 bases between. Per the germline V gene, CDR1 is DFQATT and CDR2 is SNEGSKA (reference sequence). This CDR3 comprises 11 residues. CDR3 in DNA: TGCAGTGTAGGCCCCGCGGATGAGCAGTTCTTC. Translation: CSVGPADEQFF.

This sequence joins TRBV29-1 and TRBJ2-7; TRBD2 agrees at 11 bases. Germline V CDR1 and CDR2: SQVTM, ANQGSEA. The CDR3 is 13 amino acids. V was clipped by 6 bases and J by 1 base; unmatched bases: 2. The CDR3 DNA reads TGCAGCGTGGGGACTAGCGGATCCTACGAGCAGTACTTC. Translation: CSVGTSGSYEQYF.

CDR3 protein: CASSPPSPNTEAFF. CDR3 DNA sequence: TGTGCCAGCTCACCACCTTCTCCTAACACTGAAGCTTTCTTT. V gene TRBV18 combines with J gene TRBJ1-1, with unresolved D. Between the trimmed V and J ends, which lost 0 bases and 2 bases, there was a span of 7 bases. The CDR3 loop spans 14 amino acids. Germline values: CDR1 KGHSH, CDR2 LQKENI.

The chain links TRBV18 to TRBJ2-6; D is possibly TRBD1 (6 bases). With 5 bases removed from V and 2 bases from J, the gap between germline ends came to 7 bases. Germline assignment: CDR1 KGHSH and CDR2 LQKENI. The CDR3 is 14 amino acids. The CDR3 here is CASSKGAGANVLTF. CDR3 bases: TGTGCCAGCTCAAAGGGGGCTGGGGCCAACGTCCTGACTTTC.

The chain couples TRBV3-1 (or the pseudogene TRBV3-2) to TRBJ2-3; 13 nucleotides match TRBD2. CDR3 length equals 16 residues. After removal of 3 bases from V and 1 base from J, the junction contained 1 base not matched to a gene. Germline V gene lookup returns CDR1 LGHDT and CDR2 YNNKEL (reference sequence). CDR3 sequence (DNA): TGTGCCAGCAGCCACGGGACTAGCGGGGGCACAGATACGCAGTATTTT. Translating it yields CASSHGTSGGTDTQYF.

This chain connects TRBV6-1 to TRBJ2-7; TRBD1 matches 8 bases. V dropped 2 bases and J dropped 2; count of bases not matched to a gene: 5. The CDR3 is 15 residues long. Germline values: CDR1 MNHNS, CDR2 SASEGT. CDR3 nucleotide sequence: TGTGCCAGCAGTGAACCCGGACAGGGAACCTACGAGCAGTACTTC. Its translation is CASSEPGQGTYEQYF.

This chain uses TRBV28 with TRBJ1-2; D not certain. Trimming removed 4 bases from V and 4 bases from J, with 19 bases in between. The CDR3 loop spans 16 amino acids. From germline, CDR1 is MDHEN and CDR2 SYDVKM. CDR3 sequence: CASSSVREYRGYGYTF. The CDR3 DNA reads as TGTGCCAGCAGTTCCGTCCGGGAGTATCGCGGCTATGGCTACACCTTC.

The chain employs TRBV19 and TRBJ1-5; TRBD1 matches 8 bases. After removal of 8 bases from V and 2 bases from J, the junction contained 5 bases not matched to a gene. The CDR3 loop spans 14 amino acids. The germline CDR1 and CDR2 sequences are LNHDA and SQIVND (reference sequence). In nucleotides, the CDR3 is TGTGCCAGTTCCGACAGGGGTGGCAATCAGCCCCAGCATTTT. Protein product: CASSDRGGNQPQHF.

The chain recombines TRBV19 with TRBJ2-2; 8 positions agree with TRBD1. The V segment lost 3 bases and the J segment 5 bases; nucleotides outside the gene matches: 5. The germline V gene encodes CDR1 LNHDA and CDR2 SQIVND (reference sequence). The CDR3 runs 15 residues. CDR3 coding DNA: TGTGCCAGTAGTATTTTGGACAGGGATACCGGGGAGCTGTTTTTT. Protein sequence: CASSILDRDTGELFF.

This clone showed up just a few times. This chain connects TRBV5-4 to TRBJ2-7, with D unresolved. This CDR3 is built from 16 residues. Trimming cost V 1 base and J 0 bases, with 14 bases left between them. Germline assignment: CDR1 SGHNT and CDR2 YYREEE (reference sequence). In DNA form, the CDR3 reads TGTGCCAGCAGCTTGAAGGCTAGTGAAGCCTCCTACGAGCAGTACTTC. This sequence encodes CASSLKASEASYEQYF. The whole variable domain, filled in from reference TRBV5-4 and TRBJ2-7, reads ETGVTQSPTHLIKTRGQQVTLRCSSQSGHNTVSWYQQALGQGPQFIFQYYREEENGRGNFPPRFSGLQFPNYSSELNVNALELDDSALYLCASSLKASEASYEQYFGPGTRLTVT.

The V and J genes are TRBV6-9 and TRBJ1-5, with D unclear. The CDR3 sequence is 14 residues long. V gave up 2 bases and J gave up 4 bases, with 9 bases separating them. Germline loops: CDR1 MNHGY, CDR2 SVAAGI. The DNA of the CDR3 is TGTGCCAGCAGTTATAGTTCGGAGAATCAGCCCCAGCATTTT. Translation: CASSYSSENQPQHF.

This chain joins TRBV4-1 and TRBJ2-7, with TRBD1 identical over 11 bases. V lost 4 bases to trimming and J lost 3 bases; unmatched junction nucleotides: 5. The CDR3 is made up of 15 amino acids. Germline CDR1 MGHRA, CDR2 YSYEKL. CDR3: CASSPGQGADYEQYF. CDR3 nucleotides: TGCGCCAGCAGCCCTGGACAGGGGGCAGACTACGAGCAGTACTTC.

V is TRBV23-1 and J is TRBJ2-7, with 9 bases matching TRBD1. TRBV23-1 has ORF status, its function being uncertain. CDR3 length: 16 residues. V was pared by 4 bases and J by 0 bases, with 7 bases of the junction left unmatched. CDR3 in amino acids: CASSPTDRGYSYEQYF. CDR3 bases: TGCGCCAGCAGTCCGACGGACAGGGGATACTCCTACGAGCAGTACTTC.

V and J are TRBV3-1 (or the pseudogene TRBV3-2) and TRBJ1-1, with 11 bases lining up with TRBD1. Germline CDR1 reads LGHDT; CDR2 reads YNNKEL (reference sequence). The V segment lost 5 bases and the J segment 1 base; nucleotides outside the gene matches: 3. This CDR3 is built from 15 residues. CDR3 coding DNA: TGTGCCAGCAGCTACGGGACAGGGGGGAACACTGAAGCTTTCTTT. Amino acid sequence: CASSYGTGGNTEAFF.

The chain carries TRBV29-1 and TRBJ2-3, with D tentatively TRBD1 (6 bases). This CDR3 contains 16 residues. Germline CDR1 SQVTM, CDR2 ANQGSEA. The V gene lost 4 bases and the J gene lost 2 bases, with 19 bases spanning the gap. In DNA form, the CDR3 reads TGCAGCGTTGTTTTAGAGGTGGCAGGGGCCACAGATACGCAGTATTTT. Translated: CSVVLEVAGATDTQYF.

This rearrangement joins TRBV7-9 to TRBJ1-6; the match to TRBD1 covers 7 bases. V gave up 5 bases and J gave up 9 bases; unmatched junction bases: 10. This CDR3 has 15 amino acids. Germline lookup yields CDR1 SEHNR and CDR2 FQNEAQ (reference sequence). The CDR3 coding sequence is TGTGCCAGCAGCCTTGGACAGGATGGGGGTTCACCCCTCCACTTT. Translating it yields CASSLGQDGGSPLHF.

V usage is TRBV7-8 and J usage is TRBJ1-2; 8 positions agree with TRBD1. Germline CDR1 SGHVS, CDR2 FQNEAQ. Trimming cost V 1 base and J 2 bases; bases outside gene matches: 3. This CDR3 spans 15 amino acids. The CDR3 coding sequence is TGTGCCAGCAGCTTAGAGAGACAGGGGAACTATGGCTACACCTTC. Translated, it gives CASSLERQGNYGYTF.

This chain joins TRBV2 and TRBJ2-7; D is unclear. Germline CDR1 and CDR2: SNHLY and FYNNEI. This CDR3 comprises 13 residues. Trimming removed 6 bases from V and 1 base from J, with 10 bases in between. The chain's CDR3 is CASRKEQSYEQYF. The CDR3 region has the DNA TGTGCCAGCAGGAAGGAACAGTCCTACGAGCAGTACTTC.